Below, 5 T cell receptor beta chains from the same sample are listed, as sequenced in a study of cytomegalovirus exposure and HLA in healthy donors. PCR employed 60 Vbeta and 13 Jbeta primers. Generated by immunoSEQ multiplex PCR, the TCRdb table keeps only in-frame clones and is missing some. The sample consists of about 190,000 clones, roughly 77% of them appearing once. The specimen sequenced was PBMCs. The receptor source for this set is a woman in her 30s in good health and CMV-seropositive.

This clone was seen just once. The gene calls are TRBV9 and TRBJ2-1; TRBD1 matches 7 bases. After removal of 0 bases from V and 9 bases from J, the junction contained 6 bases not matched to a gene. Germline V CDR1 and CDR2: SGDLS, YYNGEE. This CDR3 comprises 14 residues. In DNA, the CDR3 is TGTGCCAGCAGCGTAGTAACCCCAGGGGGTGAGCAGTTCTTC. Its protein product is CASSVVTPGGEQFF.

The rearrangement uses TRBV28 and TRBJ1-1, with TRBD1 matching over 9 bases. This CDR3 has 15 residues. Germline V gene sequence: CDR1 MDHEN, CDR2 SYDVKM. V gave up 6 bases and J gave up 4 bases; unmatched junction bases: 9. The CDR3, as DNA: TGTGCCAGCAGGACCGGGGACAGGGACAGCACTGAAGCTTTCTTT. This sequence encodes CASRTGDRDSTEAFF.

The chain joins TRBV5-1 to TRBJ2-5, with 7 bases aligning to TRBD1. This CDR3 has 18 amino acids. The germline V gene has CDR1 SGHRS and CDR2 YFSETQ. V was clipped by 2 bases and J by 0 bases; unmatched bases: 13. The CDR3 region has the DNA TGCGCCAGCAGCTTCCCGATAGATGGACAGGAGGACCAAGAGACCCAGTACTTC. As protein: CASSFPIDGQEDQETQYF.

J is TRBJ1-5 and V is TRBV28; 7 bases fit TRBD1. From germline, CDR1 is MDHEN and CDR2 SYDVKM. The junction had 13 bases not matched to a gene; V was cut back by 6 bases and J by 5 bases. This CDR3 region has 16 residues. The CDR3 reads CASRIRGVGGHQPQHF. The CDR3 coding sequence is TGTGCCAGCAGAATTAGGGGGGTAGGGGGCCATCAGCCCCAGCATTTT.

The chain combines TRBV28 with TRBJ2-4; TRBD2 matches at 8 bases. CDR1 MDHEN and CDR2 SYDVKM come from the germline V gene. The CDR3 sequence is 14 residues long. V gave up 6 bases and J gave up 7 bases; unmatched junction bases: 8. The chain's CDR3 is CASSHRGGANIQYF. The CDR3 nucleotides read TGTGCCAGCAGCCACCGGGGGGGAGCTAACATTCAGTACTTC. Filled out from reference TRBV28 and TRBJ2-4, the complete variable domain reads DVKVTQSSRYLVKRTGEKVFLECVQDMDHENMFWYRQDPGLGLRLIYFSYDVKMKEKGDIPEGYSVSREKKERFSLILESASTNQTSMYLCASSHRGGANIQYFGAGTRLSVL.